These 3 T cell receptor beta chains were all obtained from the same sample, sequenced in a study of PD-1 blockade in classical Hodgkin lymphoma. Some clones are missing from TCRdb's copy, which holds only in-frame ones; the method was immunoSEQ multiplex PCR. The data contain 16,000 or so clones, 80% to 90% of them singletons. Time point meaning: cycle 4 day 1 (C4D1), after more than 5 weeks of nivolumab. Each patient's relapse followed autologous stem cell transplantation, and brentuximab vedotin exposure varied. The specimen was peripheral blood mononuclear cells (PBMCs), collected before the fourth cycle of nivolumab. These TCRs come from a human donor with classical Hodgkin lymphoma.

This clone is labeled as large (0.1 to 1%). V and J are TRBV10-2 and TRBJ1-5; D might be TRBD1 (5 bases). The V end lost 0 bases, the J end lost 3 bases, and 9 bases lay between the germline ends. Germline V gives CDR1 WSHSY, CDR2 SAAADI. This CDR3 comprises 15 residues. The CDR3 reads CASSESGTANQPQHF. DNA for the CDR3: TGCGCCAGCAGTGAGTCCGGGACGGCCAATCAGCCCCAGCATTTT.

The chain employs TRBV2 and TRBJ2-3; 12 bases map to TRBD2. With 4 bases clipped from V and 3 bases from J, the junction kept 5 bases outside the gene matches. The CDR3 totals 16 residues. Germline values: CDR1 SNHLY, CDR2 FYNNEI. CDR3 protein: CASSVLAGGQTDTQYF. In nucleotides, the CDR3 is TGTGCCAGCAGTGTACTAGCGGGGGGCCAGACAGATACGCAGTATTTT.

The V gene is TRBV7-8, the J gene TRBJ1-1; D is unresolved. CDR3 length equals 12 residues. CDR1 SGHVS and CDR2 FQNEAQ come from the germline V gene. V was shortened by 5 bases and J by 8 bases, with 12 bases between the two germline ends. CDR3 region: CASSPAGPEAFF. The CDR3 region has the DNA TGTGCCAGCAGCCCCGCCGGACCAGAAGCTTTCTTT.